A selection of T cell receptor beta chains follows, all from one sample in a study of T cell changes during pregnancy in multiple sclerosis. TCRdb's table, derived via immunoSEQ multiplex PCR, lists solely in-frame clones and lacks some. The repertoire has 95,000 to 100,000 clones, 91% of them found once; the top ten carry around 3.2%. Sequenced material: peripheral blood, taken in the second trimester of pregnancy. The receptors derive from a female donor with multiple sclerosis, enrolled in a pregnancy study. CDR3s include the opening cysteine and the closing phenylalanine or tryptophan. A D gene is named only where the DNA matches it firmly. Clone size is given for some rows only: seen once, a few or many times, or a class if the clone is expanded.

CDR3 protein	CDR3 DNA	D gene	V gene	J gene	CDR3 length	clone size
CSVAHTQGGTEAFF	TGCAGCGTTGCCCACACACAGGGGGGGACTGAAGCTTTCTTT	TRBD1	TRBV29-1	TRBJ1-1	14	.
CASSLVRVGEGPGNEQFF	TGCGCCAGCAGTCTTGTTAGGGTCGGGGAGGGCCCTGGCAATGAGCAGTTCTTC	TRBD2	TRBV5-1	TRBJ2-1	18	.
CASSIGTSGNNEQFF	TGCGCCAGCAGCATCGGGACTAGCGGTAACAATGAGCAGTTCTTC	TRBD2	TRBV5-1	TRBJ2-1	15	.
CASSSGQGAAYEQYF	TGTGCCAGCAGCTCAGGACAGGGGGCGGCCTACGAGCAGTACTTC	TRBD1	TRBV7-9	TRBJ2-7	15	.
CASSLNNPEYGYEQYF	TGCGCCAGCAGCTTGAATAACCCCGAATACGGCTACGAGCAGTACTTC	.	TRBV5-1	TRBJ2-7	16	.
CASSHAGQGSNTEAFF	TGCGCCAGCAGCCACGCGGGACAGGGGTCGAACACTGAAGCTTTCTTT	TRBD1	TRBV4-3	TRBJ1-1	16	.
CASSESPGLTDTQYF	TGTGCCAGCAGTGAAAGTCCAGGTTTGACAGATACGCAGTATTTT	.	TRBV2	TRBJ2-3	15	.
CATSRDPLAGALFYEQYF	TGTGCCACCAGCAGAGATCCTTTAGCGGGAGCACTATTCTACGAGCAGTACTTC	TRBD2	TRBV15	TRBJ2-7	18	.
CASSADGGLYTEAFF	TGTGCCAGCAGCGCGGATGGAGGGCTATACACTGAAGCTTTCTTT	.	TRBV9	TRBJ1-1	15	few
CSAWTSGSEGSYNEQFF	TGCAGCGCTTGGACTAGCGGGAGTGAGGGGTCCTACAATGAGCAGTTCTTC	TRBD2	TRBV29-1	TRBJ2-1	17	.
CASTSGTLYNEQFF	TGTGCCAGTACCTCCGGGACACTATACAATGAGCAGTTCTTC	.	TRBV19	TRBJ2-1	14	.
CASRRDRPYNEQFF	TGTGCCAGCAGGAGAGACAGACCATACAATGAGCAGTTCTTC	.	TRBV2	TRBJ2-1	14	.
CASGAGSQETQYF	TGTGCCAGCGGGGCGGGATCACAAGAGACCCAGTACTTC	.	TRBV27	TRBJ2-5	13	once
CASSQAWPSGANVLTF	TGCGCCAGCAGCCAAGCTTGGCCGTCTGGGGCCAACGTCCTGACTTTC	.	TRBV4-3	TRBJ2-6	16	.
CASSLSGTRQETQYF	TGTGCCAGCAGCTTATCCGGGACTCGCCAAGAGACCCAGTACTTC	.	TRBV7-9	TRBJ2-5	15	.
CASSSHNEQFF	TGTGCCAGCAGTTCTCACAATGAGCAGTTCTTC	.	TRBV27	TRBJ2-1	11	.
CSVGFRDSVNGYTF	TGCAGCGTTGGATTTAGGGACAGTGTAAATGGCTACACCTTC	TRBD1	TRBV29-1	TRBJ1-2	14	.
CASSPAGLGEQYF	TGTGCCAGCTCACCAGCCGGGTTGGGCGAGCAGTACTTC	.	TRBV18	TRBJ2-7	13	.
CATSPNRVGTGELFF	TGTGCCACCAGCCCGAACAGGGTCGGCACCGGGGAGCTGTTTTTT	.	TRBV15	TRBJ2-2	15	.
CASALSGGGYNEQFF	TGTGCCAGTGCACTTAGCGGGGGGGGTTACAATGAGCAGTTCTTC	TRBD2	TRBV19	TRBJ2-1	15	.
CASSSMTSQYF	TGTGCCAGCAGTTCTATGACTAGCCAGTACTTC	TRBD2	TRBV28	TRBJ2-7	11	.
CATSRDFWTSPGREQYF	TGTGCCACCAGCAGAGATTTCTGGACATCGCCTGGGCGCGAGCAGTACTTC	.	TRBV15	TRBJ2-7	17	.
CAWSVTGRTDTQYF	TGTGCCTGGAGTGTAACCGGGAGAACAGATACGCAGTATTTT	.	TRBV30	TRBJ2-3	14	.
CASSPFAGNTEAFF	TGTGCCAGCAGTCCCTTCGCGGGGAACACTGAAGCTTTCTTT	.	TRBV6-1	TRBJ1-1	14	.
CATEGGLMETQYF	TGTGCCACCGAGGGAGGGTTGATGGAGACCCAGTACTTC	TRBD2	TRBV15	TRBJ2-5	13	.
CASSIRDQPQHF	TGTGCCAGTAGTATCAGGGATCAGCCCCAGCATTTT	.	TRBV19	TRBJ1-5	12	.
CASSAGQSYEQYF	TGTGCCAGCAGCGCGGGACAGTCCTACGAGCAGTACTTC	.	TRBV7-8	TRBJ2-7	13	.
CASDITGGGETQYF	TGTGCCAGCGATATTACAGGGGGCGGCGAGACCCAGTACTTC	TRBD1	TRBV2	TRBJ2-5	14	.
CASSRLGRNEQFF	TGTGCCAGCAGCCGCCTAGGTAGGAATGAGCAGTTCTTC	.	TRBV6-5	TRBJ2-1	13	.
CASSPLRGLSYNEQFF	TGCGCCAGCAGTCCGTTGAGAGGGTTGTCCTACAATGAGCAGTTCTTC	.	TRBV5-1	TRBJ2-1	16	.
CASSPRTSGTHNEQFF	TGTGCCAGCTCACCTAGGACTAGCGGGACACACAATGAGCAGTTCTTC	TRBD2	TRBV18	TRBJ2-1	16	.
CASSEGWVRGIVHRTNEKLFF	TGTGCCAGCAGTGAAGGGTGGGTTCGGGGGATCGTCCACCGCACTAATGAAAAACTGTTTTTT	.	TRBV6-1	TRBJ1-4	21	.
CASSFQTSGINNEQFF	TGTGCCAGCAGTTTTCAGACTAGCGGGATAAACAATGAGCAGTTCTTC	TRBD2	TRBV27	TRBJ2-1	16	.
CASRTGSNTEAFF	TGTGCCAGCAGGACAGGGTCGAACACTGAAGCTTTCTTT	TRBD1	TRBV6-5	TRBJ1-1	13	.
CASSLSQDFNQPQHF	TGTGCCAGCAGTTTATCGCAGGACTTCAATCAGCCCCAGCATTTT	.	TRBV28	TRBJ1-5	15	.
CASSLSGQKSSGNTIYF	TGTGCCAGCTCACTATCGGGACAGAAGAGCTCTGGAAACACCATATATTTT	TRBD1	TRBV18	TRBJ1-3	17	.
CARSFWGFWREAGELFF	TGTGCCAGAAGCTTCTGGGGGTTTTGGCGGGAGGCCGGGGAGCTGTTTTTT	TRBD2	TRBV5-3	TRBJ2-2	17	once
CASNYGEGTEAFF	TGCGCCAGCAATTACGGGGAAGGGACTGAAGCTTTCTTT	.	TRBV23-1	TRBJ1-1	13	.
CASGYLLGTSNTGELFF	TGTGCTAGTGGTTACCTGCTAGGAACGTCGAACACCGGGGAGCTGTTTTTT	.	TRBV12-5	TRBJ2-2	17	.
CASSLEVTTEQYF	TGCGCCAGCAGCTTGGAGGTGACTACTGAGCAGTACTTC	.	TRBV5-1	TRBJ2-7	13	.
CASSEQKETQYF	TGCGCCAGCAGTGAACAGAAAGAGACCCAGTACTTC	.	TRBV10-1	TRBJ2-5	12	.
CASSLIGTAGNTIYF	TGTGCCAGCAGTTTAATCGGGACAGCCGGAAACACCATATATTTT	TRBD1	TRBV28	TRBJ1-3	15	.
CASSFPDPPYEQYF	TGTGCCAGCAGCTTCCCAGATCCCCCCTACGAGCAGTACTTC	.	TRBV7-9	TRBJ2-7	14	many
CASSQVGVHGNEQFF	TGTGCCAGCAGTCAAGTAGGGGTTCATGGGAATGAGCAGTTCTTC	.	TRBV7-3	TRBJ2-1	15	.
CASSFTGDLYGYTF	TGTGCCAGCAGCTTTACAGGAGACCTCTATGGCTACACCTTC	.	TRBV11-1	TRBJ1-2	14	.
CASSQVQGEDTEAFF	TGTGCCAGCAGCCAAGTCCAGGGCGAGGACACTGAAGCTTTCTTT	.	TRBV4-2	TRBJ1-1	15	.
CASSDSETQDYSNQPQHF	TGTGCCAGCAGTGACTCTGAGACACAGGACTATAGCAATCAGCCCCAGCATTTT	.	TRBV6-4	TRBJ1-5	18	.
CASSIPDRGYGYTF	TGCGCCAGCAGCATCCCGGACAGGGGGTATGGCTACACCTTC	TRBD1	TRBV5-1	TRBJ1-2	14	.
CATSREGQGLTEAFF	TGTGCCACCAGCAGAGAAGGACAGGGATTAACTGAAGCTTTCTTT	TRBD1	TRBV15	TRBJ1-1	15	.
CASTVRGGNTGELFF	TGTGCCAGTACAGTTCGTGGTGGGAACACCGGGGAGCTGTTTTTT	.	TRBV19	TRBJ2-2	15	.